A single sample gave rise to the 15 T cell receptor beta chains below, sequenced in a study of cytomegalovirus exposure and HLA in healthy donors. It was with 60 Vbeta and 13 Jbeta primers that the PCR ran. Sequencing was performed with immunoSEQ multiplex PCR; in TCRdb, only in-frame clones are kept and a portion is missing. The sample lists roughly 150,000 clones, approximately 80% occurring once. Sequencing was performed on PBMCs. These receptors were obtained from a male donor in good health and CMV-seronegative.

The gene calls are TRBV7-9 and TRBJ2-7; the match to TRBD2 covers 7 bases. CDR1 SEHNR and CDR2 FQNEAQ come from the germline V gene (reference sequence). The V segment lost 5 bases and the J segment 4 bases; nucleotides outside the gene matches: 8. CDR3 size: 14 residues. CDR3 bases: TGTGCCAGCAGCCGCGGGGAGGGCCGGTACGAGCAGTACTTC. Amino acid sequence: CASSRGEGRYEQYF.

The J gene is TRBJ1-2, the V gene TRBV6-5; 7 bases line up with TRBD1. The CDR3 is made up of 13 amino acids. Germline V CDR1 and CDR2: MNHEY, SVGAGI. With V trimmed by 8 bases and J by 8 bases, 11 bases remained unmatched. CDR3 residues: CASQGEGASGYTF. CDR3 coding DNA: TGTGCCAGCCAAGGAGAGGGGGCGAGCGGCTACACCTTC.

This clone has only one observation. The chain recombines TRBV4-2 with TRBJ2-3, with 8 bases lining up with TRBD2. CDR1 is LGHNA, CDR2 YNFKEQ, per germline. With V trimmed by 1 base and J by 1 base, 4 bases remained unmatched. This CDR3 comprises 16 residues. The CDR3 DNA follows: TGTGCCAGCAGCCAAGCAGCGGGGGCCCGCACAGATACGCAGTATTTT. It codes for CASSQAAGARTDTQYF.

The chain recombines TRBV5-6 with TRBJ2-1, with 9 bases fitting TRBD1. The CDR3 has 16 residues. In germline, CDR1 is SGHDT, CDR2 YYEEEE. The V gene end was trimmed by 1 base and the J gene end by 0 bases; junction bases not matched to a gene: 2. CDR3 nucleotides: TGTGCCAGCAGCTTGCCGGGACAGGGCTCCTACAATGAGCAGTTCTTC. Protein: CASSLPGQGSYNEQFF.

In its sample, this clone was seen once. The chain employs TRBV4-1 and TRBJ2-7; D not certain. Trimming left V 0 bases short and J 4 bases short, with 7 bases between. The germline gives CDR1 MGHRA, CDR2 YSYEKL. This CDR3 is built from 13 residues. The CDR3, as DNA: TGCGCCAGCAGCCAAGATCTTAATTACGAGCAGTACTTC. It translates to CASSQDLNYEQYF.

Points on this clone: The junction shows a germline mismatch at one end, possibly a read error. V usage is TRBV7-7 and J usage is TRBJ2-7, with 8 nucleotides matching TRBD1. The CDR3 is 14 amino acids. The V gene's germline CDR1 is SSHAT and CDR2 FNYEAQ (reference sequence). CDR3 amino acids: CASSLDQGASEQYF. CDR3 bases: TGTGCTAGCAGCTTAGACCAGGGGGCTTCCGAGCAGTACTTC.

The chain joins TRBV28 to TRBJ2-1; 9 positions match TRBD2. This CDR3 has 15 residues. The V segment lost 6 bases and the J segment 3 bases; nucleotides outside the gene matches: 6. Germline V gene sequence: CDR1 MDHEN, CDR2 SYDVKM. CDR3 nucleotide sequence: TGTGCCAGCAGCTGGAGCGGGGGGATCTACAATGAGCAGTTCTTC. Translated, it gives CASSWSGGIYNEQFF.

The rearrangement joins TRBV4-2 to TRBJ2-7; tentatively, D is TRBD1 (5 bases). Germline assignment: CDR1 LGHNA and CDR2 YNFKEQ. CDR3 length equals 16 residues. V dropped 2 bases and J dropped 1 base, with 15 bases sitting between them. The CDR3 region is CASSQSPRELSYEQYF. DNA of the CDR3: TGTGCCAGCAGCCAATCCCCCAGGGAATTATCCTACGAGCAGTACTTC.

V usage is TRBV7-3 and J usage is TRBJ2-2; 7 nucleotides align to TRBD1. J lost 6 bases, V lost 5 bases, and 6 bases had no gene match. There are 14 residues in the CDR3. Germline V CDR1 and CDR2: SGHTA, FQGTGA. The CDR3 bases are TGTGCCAGCAGCCCTCCAGACAGGGCCGGGGAGCTGTTTTTT. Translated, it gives CASSPPDRAGELFF.

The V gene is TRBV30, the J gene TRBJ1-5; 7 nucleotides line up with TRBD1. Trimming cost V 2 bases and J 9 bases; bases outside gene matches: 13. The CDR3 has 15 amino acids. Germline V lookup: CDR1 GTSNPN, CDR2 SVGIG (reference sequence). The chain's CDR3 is CAWSSTGTVRRPQHF. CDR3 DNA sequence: TGTGCCTGGAGTTCTACCGGGACAGTTAGGCGGCCCCAGCATTTT.

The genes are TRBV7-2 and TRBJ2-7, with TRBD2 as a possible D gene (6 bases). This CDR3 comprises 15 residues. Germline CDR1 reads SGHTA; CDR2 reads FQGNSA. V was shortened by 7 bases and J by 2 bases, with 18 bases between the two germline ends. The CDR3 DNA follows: TGTGCCAGCACCCCCCCGACTAGAAGCACCTACGAGCAGTACTTC. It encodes CASTPPTRSTYEQYF.

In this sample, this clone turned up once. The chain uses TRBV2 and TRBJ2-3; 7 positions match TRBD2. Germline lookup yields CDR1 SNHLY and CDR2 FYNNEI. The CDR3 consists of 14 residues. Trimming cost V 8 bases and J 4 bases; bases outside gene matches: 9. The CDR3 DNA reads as TGTGCCAGCTATGGCGGGAGTGGTGCAGATACGCAGTATTTT. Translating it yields CASYGGSGADTQYF.

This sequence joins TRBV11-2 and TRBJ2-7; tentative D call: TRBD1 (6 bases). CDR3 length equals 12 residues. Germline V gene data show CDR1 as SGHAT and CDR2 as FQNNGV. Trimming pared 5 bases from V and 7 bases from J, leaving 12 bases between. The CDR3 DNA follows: TGTGCCAGCAGCAGACAGGTTTATGAGCAGTACTTC. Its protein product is CASSRQVYEQYF.

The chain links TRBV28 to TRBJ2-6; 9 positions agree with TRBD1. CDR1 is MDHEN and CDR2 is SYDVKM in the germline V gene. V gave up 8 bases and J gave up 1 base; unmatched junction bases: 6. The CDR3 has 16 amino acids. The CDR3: CASFGQGKSGANVLTF. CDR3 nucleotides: TGTGCCAGCTTCGGACAGGGGAAGTCTGGGGCCAACGTCCTGACTTTC.

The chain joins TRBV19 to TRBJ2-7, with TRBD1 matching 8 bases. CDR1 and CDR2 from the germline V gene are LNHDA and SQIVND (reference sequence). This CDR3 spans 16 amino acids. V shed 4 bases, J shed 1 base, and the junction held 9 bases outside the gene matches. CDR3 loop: CASSTRTGSLSYEQYF. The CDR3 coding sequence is TGTGCCAGTAGTACGCGGACAGGGTCCTTGTCCTACGAGCAGTACTTC.